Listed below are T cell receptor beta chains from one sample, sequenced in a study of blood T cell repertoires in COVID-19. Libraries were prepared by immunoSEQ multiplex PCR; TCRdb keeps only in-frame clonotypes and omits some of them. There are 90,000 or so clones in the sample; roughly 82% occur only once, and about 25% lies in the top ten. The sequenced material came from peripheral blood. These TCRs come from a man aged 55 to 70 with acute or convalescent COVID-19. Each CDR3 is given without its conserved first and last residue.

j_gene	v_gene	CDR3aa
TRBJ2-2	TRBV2	ATATDRGAGELF
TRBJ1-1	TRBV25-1	ASSEWRSGRTEAF
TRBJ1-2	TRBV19	ASSMGQMLWGYT
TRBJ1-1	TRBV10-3	AISGAGHRGTEAF
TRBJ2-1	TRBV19	ASSKSGGTNEQF
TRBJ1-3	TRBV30	AWSPRGYGNTIY
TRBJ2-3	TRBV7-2	ASSSGLSADTQY
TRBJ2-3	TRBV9	ASSDSGGMADTQY
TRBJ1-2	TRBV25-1	ASSPPGTGGAYGYT
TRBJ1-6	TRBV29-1	SVERNRGRSYNSPLH
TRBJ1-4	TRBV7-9	ASSFGGAMDEKLF
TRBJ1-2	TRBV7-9	ASSLVGGNYGYT
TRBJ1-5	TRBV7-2	ASSLGQASNQPQH
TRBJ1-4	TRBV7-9	ASSVFGEKLF
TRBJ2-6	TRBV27	ASSSPTWSSGANVLT
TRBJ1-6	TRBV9	ASSAGHTYNSPLH
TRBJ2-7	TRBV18	ASSPQEGPYEQY
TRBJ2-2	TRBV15	ATSREPAGVGNTGELF
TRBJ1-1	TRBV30	AWKEGFVAF
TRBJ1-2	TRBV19	ASRLGTGVIGYT
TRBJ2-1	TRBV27	ASSWILRGLSSYNEQF
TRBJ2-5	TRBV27	ASSPPRTQY
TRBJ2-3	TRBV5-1	ASSPGRGGTDTQY
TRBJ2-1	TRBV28	ASRAGAEQF
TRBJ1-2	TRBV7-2	ASSAAGPTGYGYT
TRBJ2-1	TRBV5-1	ASSSPTRGKGLNEQF
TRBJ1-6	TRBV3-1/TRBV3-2	ASSLSVGQRTSSYNSPLH
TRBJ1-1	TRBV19	ASSILGDTPFTEAF
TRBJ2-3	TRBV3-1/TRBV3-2	ASSQGFVSGYTDTQY
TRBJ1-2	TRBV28	ASSLGTHYGYT
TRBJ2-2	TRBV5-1	ASSSVDIYTGELF